The 3 T cell receptor beta chains given below trace back to one sample, sequenced in a study of cytomegalovirus exposure and HLA in healthy donors (dated by TCRdb to 2017 to 2019). Library generation was performed with the immunoSEQ multiplex PCR assay. For the multiplex PCR, a mixture combining 60 forward primers for TCR Vbeta segments and 13 reverse primers for TCR Jbeta segments was used. TCRdb carries this immuneACCESS record with in-frame sequences only. Its versions omit some clonotypes, under half of them owing to an unresolved V gene in the studies checked, with the rest unexplained. A total of 50,000 to 70,000 clones appear in this sample, approximately 71% of them only once. Of the sample, less than 45% is held by the ten largest clones. The material sequenced was PBMCs. These TCRs come from a man between 40 and 49 years old in good health and CMV-seropositive.

This clone was found a few times. The rearrangement joins TRBV12-5 to TRBJ2-3, with D maybe TRBD2 (6 bases). This CDR3 spans 13 amino acids. Trimming left V 1 base short and J 7 bases short, with 9 bases between. The germline CDR1 and CDR2 sequences are LGHNT and FRNRAP. The CDR3 region is CASGLGTSYTQYF. The CDR3 DNA sequence: TGTGCTAGTGGTTTGGGTACTAGCTATACGCAGTATTTT.

V gene TRBV7-8 combines with J gene TRBJ1-5; D uncertain. Germline CDR1 is SGHVS and CDR2 is FQNEAQ. The V end lost 1 base, the J end lost 5 bases, and 12 bases lay between the germline ends. This CDR3 is built from 15 residues. The CDR3 loop reads CASSLGTVKDQPQHF. The CDR3 DNA is TGTGCCAGCAGCTTAGGTACAGTTAAGGATCAGCCCCAGCATTTT.

The V and J genes are TRBV2 and TRBJ2-7; 7 bases line up with TRBD1. V gave up 10 bases and J gave up 3 bases; unmatched junction bases: 9. Germline CDR1 SNHLY, CDR2 FYNNEI. There are 13 residues in the CDR3. The CDR3 coding sequence is TGTGCCACACGCCGGGACAGAAGCTACGAGCAGTACTTC. Protein: CATRRDRSYEQYF.